This T cell receptor beta chain was sequenced in a study of spatial heterogeneity in lung cancer. Study-level findings and limits: Tumors with more nonsynonymous mutations had more expanded intratumoral alpha and beta TCRs.

TCRdb passed the 5' RACE reads through MiXCR, listing each CDR3 protein once. This sample yields 20,000 to 25,000 distinct CDR3 sequences, of which nearly 6.5% are seen a single time; approximately 10% belongs to the top ten. V was pared by 4 bases and J by 3 bases, with 12 bases between. The germline CDR1 and CDR2 sequences are MNHNS and SASEGT. The CDR3 extends over 15 amino acids. This clonotype was found many times. What it binds is unknown. Time point meaning: sample taken at primary tumor resection. Whole RNA was taken from tumor, nontumor lung or frozen PBMC; it was then sequenced unsorted. This material consisted of lung tumor tissue, taken at surgery. This rearrangement joins TRBV6-1 to TRBJ1-4; a weak D match, TRBD1 (5 bases). This TCR was sampled from a male donor with early-stage non-small cell lung cancer. CDR3: CASSGAAGPNEKLFF. The CDR3 DNA is TGTGCCAGCAGTGGTGCGGCAGGGCCTAATGAAAAACTGTTTTTT.